A selection of T cell receptor beta chains follows, all from one sample in a study of beta chain features in type 1 diabetes. Data came from immunoSEQ multiplex PCR; TCRdb stores just in-frame clones and leaves some out. This sample carries about 29,000 clones, roughly 56% of them seen once, and the ten largest clones take 1.3% to 1.5%. The sample consisted of Tregs from blood. These receptors all come from a woman aged 18-29 years with type 1 diabetes. Both conserved end residues are part of each CDR3. Fields, in order: clone size, V gene, J gene, D gene, CDR3 protein, CDR3 DNA. A D gene is named only where the DNA matches it firmly. Rows may omit the clone size; those that give it use once, few, many or a size class.

clone_size: -; v_call: TRBV28; j_call: TRBJ1-5; d_call: -; cdr3_aa: CASRERGQPQHF; cdr3_nt: TGTGCCAGCAGGGAACGGGGGCAGCCCCAGCATTTT
clone_size: -; v_call: TRBV30; j_call: TRBJ2-1; d_call: TRBD2; cdr3_aa: CAWSRGTSQHNEQFF; cdr3_nt: TGTGCCTGGAGTAGGGGGACTAGCCAACACAATGAGCAGTTCTTC
clone_size: -; v_call: TRBV27; j_call: TRBJ2-1; d_call: -; cdr3_aa: CASSSGRTGVSYNEQFF; cdr3_nt: TGTGCCAGCAGCTCTGGCCGAACGGGAGTCTCCTACAATGAGCAGTTCTTC
clone_size: -; v_call: TRBV7-2; j_call: TRBJ2-3; d_call: TRBD2; cdr3_aa: CASSLSGTTSTDTQYF; cdr3_nt: TGTGCCAGCAGCTTAAGTGGGACTACTAGCACAGATACGCAGTATTTT
clone_size: -; v_call: TRBV19; j_call: TRBJ1-1; d_call: -; cdr3_aa: CASTHRGLETEAFF; cdr3_nt: TGTGCCAGTACACATCGGGGATTAGAGACTGAAGCTTTCTTT
clone_size: few; v_call: TRBV29-1; j_call: TRBJ2-1; d_call: -; cdr3_aa: CSVGGAVSYNEQFF; cdr3_nt: TGCAGCGTTGGTGGGGCGGTATCCTACAATGAGCAGTTCTTC
clone_size: -; v_call: TRBV7-2; j_call: TRBJ2-7; d_call: TRBD2; cdr3_aa: CASGRSLREAEQYF; cdr3_nt: TGTGCCAGCGGGAGGTCTTTGCGGGAGGCCGAGCAGTACTTC
clone_size: -; v_call: TRBV28; j_call: TRBJ2-2; d_call: -; cdr3_aa: CASRPPGQSTGELFF; cdr3_nt: TGTGCCAGCAGACCTCCGGGACAAAGCACCGGGGAGCTGTTTTTT
clone_size: once; v_call: TRBV28; j_call: TRBJ1-2; d_call: -; cdr3_aa: CASSFRGVPNYGYTF; cdr3_nt: TGTGCCAGCAGTTTCCGGGGGGTCCCTAACTATGGCTACACCTTC
clone_size: -; v_call: TRBV7-9; j_call: TRBJ1-4; d_call: TRBD1; cdr3_aa: CASSLDRFNEKLFF; cdr3_nt: TGTGCCAGCAGCTTGGACAGGTTTAATGAAAAACTGTTTTTT
clone_size: -; v_call: TRBV5-1; j_call: TRBJ1-1; d_call: -; cdr3_aa: CASSQSRDSSEAFF; cdr3_nt: TGCGCCAGCAGCCAGTCCCGGGACTCCTCCGAAGCTTTCTTT
clone_size: few; v_call: TRBV7-9; j_call: TRBJ2-1; d_call: -; cdr3_aa: CASSPGAGGINEQFF; cdr3_nt: TGTGCCAGCAGCCCAGGGGCCGGAGGAATCAATGAGCAGTTCTTC
clone_size: -; v_call: TRBV7-9; j_call: TRBJ2-1; d_call: TRBD1; cdr3_aa: CASSLATRTGGNEQFF; cdr3_nt: TGTGCCAGCAGCTTAGCGACACGGACAGGGGGGAATGAGCAGTTCTTC
clone_size: few; v_call: TRBV29-1; j_call: TRBJ2-3; d_call: TRBD2; cdr3_aa: CSVEPLAGRDTQYF; cdr3_nt: TGCAGCGTTGAACCCCTAGCGGGGAGAGATACGCAGTATTTT
clone_size: -; v_call: TRBV27; j_call: TRBJ1-6; d_call: TRBD1; cdr3_aa: CASSPQTGWGSPLHF; cdr3_nt: TGTGCCAGCAGTCCGCAGACAGGGTGGGGCTCACCCCTCCACTTT
clone_size: -; v_call: TRBV2; j_call: TRBJ2-2; d_call: -; cdr3_aa: CASSPRGGELFF; cdr3_nt: TGTGCCAGCAGTCCCCGGGGCGGGGAGCTGTTTTTT
clone_size: -; v_call: TRBV7-7; j_call: TRBJ2-1; d_call: -; cdr3_aa: CASSLGGSGAYYNEQFF; cdr3_nt: TGTGCCAGCAGCTTAGGGGGTAGCGGAGCATACTACAATGAGCAGTTCTTC
clone_size: -; v_call: TRBV21-1; j_call: TRBJ2-5; d_call: -; cdr3_aa: CASSKEGLPSGQETQYF; cdr3_nt: TGTGCCAGCAGCAAAGAAGGGCTACCTAGCGGGCAGGAGACCCAGTACTTC
clone_size: few; v_call: TRBV18; j_call: TRBJ2-2; d_call: TRBD2; cdr3_aa: CASSPGTSAFGGTGELFF; cdr3_nt: TGTGCCAGCTCACCAGGGACTAGCGCATTCGGTGGTACCGGGGAGCTGTTTTTT
clone_size: -; v_call: TRBV10-2; j_call: TRBJ1-4; d_call: TRBD1; cdr3_aa: CASTPHDRADEKLFF; cdr3_nt: TGCGCCAGCACCCCTCACGACAGGGCGGATGAAAAACTGTTTTTT
clone_size: -; v_call: TRBV30; j_call: TRBJ2-7; d_call: TRBD1; cdr3_aa: CAWSVGTGGYEQYF; cdr3_nt: TGTGCCTGGAGTGTAGGGACAGGGGGCTACGAGCAGTACTTC
clone_size: -; v_call: TRBV21-1; j_call: TRBJ2-4; d_call: -; cdr3_aa: CASSKASGGAKNIQYF; cdr3_nt: TGTGCCAGCAGCAAAGCTAGCGGGGGGGCCAAAAACATTCAGTACTTC
clone_size: few; v_call: TRBV5-4; j_call: TRBJ2-3; d_call: TRBD2; cdr3_aa: CASSQTTLAGYTQYF; cdr3_nt: TGTGCCAGCAGCCAAACGACACTAGCGGGATACACGCAGTATTTT
clone_size: -; v_call: TRBV18; j_call: TRBJ1-5; d_call: TRBD1; cdr3_aa: CASSQGTGGSQPQHF; cdr3_nt: TGTGCCAGCTCACAGGGGACAGGGGGCAGTCAGCCCCAGCATTTT
clone_size: -; v_call: TRBV18; j_call: TRBJ2-1; d_call: -; cdr3_aa: CASSPPSDGGIRGNEQFF; cdr3_nt: TGTGCCAGCTCACCTCCTAGCGATGGCGGAATTCGGGGCAATGAGCAGTTCTTC
clone_size: -; v_call: TRBV10-2; j_call: TRBJ1-1; d_call: -; cdr3_aa: CASTRDSEAFF; cdr3_nt: TGCGCCAGCACCCGAGACAGTGAAGCTTTCTTT
clone_size: -; v_call: TRBV7-3; j_call: TRBJ2-2; d_call: -; cdr3_aa: CASSLTPGNTGELFF; cdr3_nt: TGTGCCAGCAGCTTAACTCCGGGGAACACCGGGGAGCTGTTTTTT
clone_size: -; v_call: TRBV7-9; j_call: TRBJ2-6; d_call: TRBD2; cdr3_aa: CASSQTPLAVGANVLTF; cdr3_nt: TGTGCCAGCAGCCAGACCCCACTAGCGGTTGGGGCCAACGTCCTGACTTTC
clone_size: once; v_call: TRBV7-9; j_call: TRBJ1-1; d_call: -; cdr3_aa: CASSLGRDLRGTEAFF; cdr3_nt: TGTGCCAGCAGCTTAGGGAGGGACCTAAGGGGCACTGAAGCTTTCTTT
clone_size: -; v_call: TRBV29-1; j_call: TRBJ1-1; d_call: -; cdr3_aa: CSVAVTGQTEAFF; cdr3_nt: TGCAGCGTAGCAGTAACAGGGCAAACTGAAGCTTTCTTT
clone_size: few; v_call: TRBV18; j_call: TRBJ2-3; d_call: -; cdr3_aa: CASSPEGDTQYF; cdr3_nt: TGTGCCAGCTCACCCGAGGGAGATACGCAGTATTTT
clone_size: -; v_call: TRBV5-1; j_call: TRBJ2-1; d_call: -; cdr3_aa: CASSLGPPNLAPSYNEQFF; cdr3_nt: TGCGCCAGCAGCTTGGGGCCCCCTAATCTAGCGCCTTCCTACAATGAGCAGTTCTTC
clone_size: -; v_call: TRBV28; j_call: TRBJ1-2; d_call: -; cdr3_aa: CASRSLPGQAGNYGYTF; cdr3_nt: TGTGCCAGCAGAAGTTTACCTGGGCAGGCAGGGAACTATGGCTACACCTTC
clone_size: -; v_call: TRBV7-9; j_call: TRBJ2-1; d_call: TRBD1; cdr3_aa: CASSHDRGLEQFF; cdr3_nt: TGTGCCAGCAGCCACGACAGGGGGCTGGAGCAGTTCTTC
clone_size: -; v_call: TRBV28; j_call: TRBJ1-5; d_call: -; cdr3_aa: CASRSQGPNQPQHF; cdr3_nt: TGTGCCAGCAGGTCACAGGGTCCCAATCAGCCCCAGCATTTT
clone_size: -; v_call: TRBV7-9; j_call: TRBJ2-1; d_call: TRBD2; cdr3_aa: CASSLGLAGFVGPDEQFF; cdr3_nt: TGTGCCAGCAGCCTGGGACTAGCGGGATTCGTGGGCCCGGATGAGCAGTTCTTC
clone_size: -; v_call: TRBV15; j_call: TRBJ2-3; d_call: TRBD1; cdr3_aa: CATSIGTGGDTQYF; cdr3_nt: TGTGCCACCAGCATAGGGACAGGGGGAGATACGCAGTATTTT
clone_size: -; v_call: TRBV11-2; j_call: TRBJ2-4; d_call: -; cdr3_aa: CASSRGSVAKNIQYF; cdr3_nt: TGTGCCAGCAGCCGTGGTTCAGTCGCCAAAAACATTCAGTACTTC
clone_size: -; v_call: TRBV10-3; j_call: TRBJ2-1; d_call: TRBD2; cdr3_aa: CAISESSTSGYNEQFF; cdr3_nt: TGTGCCATCAGTGAGTCGTCCACTAGCGGTTACAATGAGCAGTTCTTC
clone_size: few; v_call: TRBV2; j_call: TRBJ2-1; d_call: -; cdr3_aa: CASNIEGEQFF; cdr3_nt: TGTGCCAGCAATATCGAGGGAGAGCAGTTCTTC
clone_size: -; v_call: TRBV28; j_call: TRBJ2-5; d_call: -; cdr3_aa: CASSLGRWEETQYF; cdr3_nt: TGTGCCAGCAGTTTAGGGCGCTGGGAGGAGACCCAGTACTTC
clone_size: -; v_call: TRBV6-6; j_call: TRBJ2-3; d_call: TRBD2; cdr3_aa: CASDVAGGFLQYF; cdr3_nt: TGTGCCAGCGATGTAGCGGGAGGGTTTTTGCAGTATTTT
clone_size: -; v_call: TRBV13; j_call: TRBJ2-6; d_call: -; cdr3_aa: CASSWKQGSGANVLTF; cdr3_nt: TGTGCCAGCAGCTGGAAACAGGGTTCCGGGGCCAACGTCCTGACTTTC
clone_size: once; v_call: TRBV30; j_call: TRBJ2-3; d_call: -; cdr3_aa: CAWSVQSTDTQYF; cdr3_nt: TGTGCCTGGAGTGTACAGAGCACAGATACGCAGTATTTT
clone_size: -; v_call: TRBV30; j_call: TRBJ2-1; d_call: -; cdr3_aa: CAWSLAVSTYNEQFF; cdr3_nt: TGTGCCTGGAGCTTAGCGGTTTCCACCTACAATGAGCAGTTCTTC
clone_size: -; v_call: TRBV18; j_call: TRBJ2-7; d_call: TRBD2; cdr3_aa: CASSPTSGGSYEQYF; cdr3_nt: TGTGCCAGCTCACCAACTAGCGGGGGCTCCTACGAGCAGTACTTC
clone_size: -; v_call: TRBV30; j_call: TRBJ2-7; d_call: -; cdr3_aa: CAWSGLTEVQYF; cdr3_nt: TGTGCCTGGAGCGGGCTCACGGAGGTGCAGTACTTC
clone_size: -; v_call: TRBV11-2; j_call: TRBJ1-5; d_call: -; cdr3_aa: CASSFVPYQPQHF; cdr3_nt: TGTGCCAGCAGCTTCGTCCCTTATCAGCCCCAGCATTTT
clone_size: -; v_call: TRBV7-2; j_call: TRBJ1-2; d_call: -; cdr3_aa: CASSLSAGAQNYGYTF; cdr3_nt: TGTGCCAGCAGCTTGTCCGCAGGGGCTCAGAACTATGGCTACACCTTC
clone_size: -; v_call: TRBV7-9; j_call: TRBJ1-2; d_call: -; cdr3_aa: CASSLDGWSRKESYTF; cdr3_nt: TGTGCCAGCAGCTTAGATGGGTGGTCGCGGAAAGAGAGCTACACCTTC
clone_size: -; v_call: TRBV6-5; j_call: TRBJ2-5; d_call: -; cdr3_aa: CASSRGQSLETQYF; cdr3_nt: TGTGCCAGCAGTCGGGGACAATCCTTGGAGACCCAGTACTTC